These T cell receptor beta chains were read from a single sample in a study of CD8 T cells in ankylosing spondylitis. Each CDR3 protein gets one entry after TCRdb re-called the 5' RACE reads with MiXCR. The sample includes about 800,000 distinct CDR3 sequences, roughly 12% seen only once; the top ten take under 0.6%. The sample comprised blood, either unsorted or a sorted T cell fraction (not recorded which). Source of these receptors: a male donor with ankylosing spondylitis. The CDR3 runs from the conserved cysteine through the conserved F or W. The D gene is left open where the match is weak. The size of a clone is reported for some rows only, either as once, few or many, or as a class for expanded clones.

cdr3_length,d_call,clone_size,j_call,v_call,cdr3_nt,cdr3_aa
17,TRBD2,NA,TRBJ2-1,TRBV20-1,TGCAGTGCTCCCGGAGGGCTAGCGGCCAGCTCCTACAATGAGCAGTTCTTC,CSAPGGLAASSYNEQFF
13,NA,many,TRBJ1-1,TRBV4-3,TGCGCCAGCAGCCCGGTCAGGGAGGGTGAAGCTTTCTTT,CASSPVREGEAFF
15,TRBD1,many,TRBJ1-2,TRBV10-3,TGTGCCATCAGCTCGCTTGGGGACAGGCCTAGGGGCTACACCTTC,CAISSLGDRPRGYTF
16,TRBD2,few,TRBJ2-1,TRBV15,TGTGCCACCAGCAGGGGACTAGCGAGCTCCTACAATGAGCAGTTCTTC,CATSRGLASSYNEQFF
12,NA,few,TRBJ1-4,TRBV29-1,TGCAGCGTTGCCTCAGGGAGCGAAAAACTGTTTTTT,CSVASGSEKLFF
15,NA,NA,TRBJ2-2,TRBV3-1,TGTGCCAGCAGCCAAGATTTAATCCGGTCCGGGGAGCTGTTTTTT,CASSQDLIRSGELFF
14,TRBD2,few,TRBJ2-1,TRBV3-1,TGTGCCAGCAGCCAAGGACTAGCGGAACGTGAGCAGTTCTTC,CASSQGLAEREQFF
15,TRBD2,few,TRBJ2-3,TRBV20-1,TGCAGTGCTAGACTAGCGGATGTGTGGACAGATACGCAGTATTTT,CSARLADVWTDTQYF
15,NA,NA,TRBJ2-1,TRBV18,TGTGCCAGCTCACCACCCCCCGGGCTCCACAATGAGCAGTTCTTC,CASSPPPGLHNEQFF
15,NA,few,TRBJ2-3,TRBV4-3,TGCGCCAGCAGCCAAGATGCACCCGGGGAAGATACGCAGTATTTT,CASSQDAPGEDTQYF
13,TRBD2,NA,TRBJ2-1,TRBV30,TGTGCCTGGAAGTGGGGACTAGCGACTGAGCAGTTCTTC,CAWKWGLATEQFF
11,NA,few,TRBJ2-1,TRBV28,TGTGCCAGCCGTAGACGCAATGAGCAGTTCTTC,CASRRRNEQFF
19,TRBD2,NA,TRBJ2-7,TRBV6-5,TGTGCCAGCAGTTACTCGGGTAGCGGGAGGGCCTCGGGCGGGTACGAGCAGTACTTC,CASSYSGSGRASGGYEQYF
15,NA,NA,TRBJ2-7,TRBV7-9,TGTGCCAGCAGTAATTTTGAGGACGGCTACTACGAGCAGTACTTC,CASSNFEDGYYEQYF
11,NA,few,TRBJ2-1,TRBV12-3/TRBV12-4,TGTGCCAGCGGGATAATGAATGTGCAGTTCTTC,CASGIMNVQFF
13,NA,NA,TRBJ2-5,TRBV4-3,TGCGCCAGCAGCCAAGCCACCGGCGAGACCCAGTACTTC,CASSQATGETQYF
17,TRBD2,NA,TRBJ2-4,TRBV4-2,TGTGCCAGCAGTCAACAGGGGGTAGCGGGGGGGCCGAACATTCAGTACTTC,CASSQQGVAGGPNIQYF
17,TRBD2,NA,TRBJ2-5,TRBV3-1,TGTGCCAGCAGCCAAGATCTCGCGGGAGTGAGGCAAGAGACCCAGTACTTC,CASSQDLAGVRQETQYF
14,TRBD2,many,TRBJ2-7,TRBV20-1,TGCAGTGTTGGTAGCGGGAGTTTCTCCTACGAGCAGTACTTC,CSVGSGSFSYEQYF
15,NA,NA,TRBJ1-3,TRBV7-9,TGTGCCAGCAGCTTAAAGACAATATCTGGAAACACCATATATTTT,CASSLKTISGNTIYF
14,TRBD1,many,TRBJ2-5,TRBV20-1,TGCAGTGCCCCCAGGACAGGGGTGGAAGAGACCCAGTACTTC,CSAPRTGVEETQYF
15,NA,NA,TRBJ2-1,TRBV18,TGTGCCAGCTCACCACCGGTCGGAATGGGAACTGAGCAGTTCTTC,CASSPPVGMGTEQFF
15,NA,few,TRBJ2-7,TRBV7-2,TGTGCCAGCAGCTTCCAACTGACAGAGAGCTACGAGCAGTACTTC,CASSFQLTESYEQYF